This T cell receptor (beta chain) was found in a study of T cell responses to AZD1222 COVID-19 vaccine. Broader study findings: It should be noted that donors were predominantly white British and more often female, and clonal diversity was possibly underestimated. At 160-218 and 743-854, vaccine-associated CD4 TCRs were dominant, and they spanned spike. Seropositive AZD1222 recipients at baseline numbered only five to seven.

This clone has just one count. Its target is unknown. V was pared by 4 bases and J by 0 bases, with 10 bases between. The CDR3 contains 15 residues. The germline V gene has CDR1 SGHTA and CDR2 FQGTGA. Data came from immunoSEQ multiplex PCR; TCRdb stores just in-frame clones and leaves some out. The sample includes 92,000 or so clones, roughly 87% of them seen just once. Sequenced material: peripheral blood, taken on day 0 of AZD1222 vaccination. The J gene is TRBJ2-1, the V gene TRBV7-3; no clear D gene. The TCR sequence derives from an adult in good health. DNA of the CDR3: TGTGCCAGCAGCTCTACAGCTGTCTCCTACAATGAGCAGTTCTTC. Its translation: CASSSTAVSYNEQFF.